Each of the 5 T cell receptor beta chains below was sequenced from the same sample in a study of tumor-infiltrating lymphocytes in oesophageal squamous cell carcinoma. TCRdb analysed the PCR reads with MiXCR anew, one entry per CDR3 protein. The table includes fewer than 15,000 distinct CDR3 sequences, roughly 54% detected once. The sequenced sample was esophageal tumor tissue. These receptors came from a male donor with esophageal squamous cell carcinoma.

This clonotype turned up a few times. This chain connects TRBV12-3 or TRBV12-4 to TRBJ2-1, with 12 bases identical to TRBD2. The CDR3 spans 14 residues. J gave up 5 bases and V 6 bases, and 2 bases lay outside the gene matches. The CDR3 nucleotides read TGTGCCAGCAGCTGGACTAGCGGGAACAATGAGCAGTTCTTC. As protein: CASSWTSGNNEQFF.

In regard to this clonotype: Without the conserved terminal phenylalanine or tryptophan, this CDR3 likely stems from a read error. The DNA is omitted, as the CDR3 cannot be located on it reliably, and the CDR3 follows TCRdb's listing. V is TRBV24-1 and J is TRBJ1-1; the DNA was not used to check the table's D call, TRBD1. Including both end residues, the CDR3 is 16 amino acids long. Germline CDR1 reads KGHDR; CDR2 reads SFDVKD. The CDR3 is CATSDDRDGLATPSVR.

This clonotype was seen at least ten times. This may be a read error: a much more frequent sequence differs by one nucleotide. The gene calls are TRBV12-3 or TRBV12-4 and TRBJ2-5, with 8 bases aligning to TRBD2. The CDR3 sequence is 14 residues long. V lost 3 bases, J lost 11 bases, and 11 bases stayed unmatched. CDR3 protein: CASSFSAGVNEQYF. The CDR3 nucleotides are TGTGCCAGCAGTTTTTCAGCGGGAGTCAATGAGCAGTACTTC.

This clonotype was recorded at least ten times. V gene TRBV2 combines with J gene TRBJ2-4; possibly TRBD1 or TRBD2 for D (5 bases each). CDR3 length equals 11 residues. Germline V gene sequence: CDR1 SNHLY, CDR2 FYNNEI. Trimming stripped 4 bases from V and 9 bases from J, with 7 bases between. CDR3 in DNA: TGTGCCAGCAGTGCAGGGAGCATTCAGTACTTC. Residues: CASSAGSIQYF.

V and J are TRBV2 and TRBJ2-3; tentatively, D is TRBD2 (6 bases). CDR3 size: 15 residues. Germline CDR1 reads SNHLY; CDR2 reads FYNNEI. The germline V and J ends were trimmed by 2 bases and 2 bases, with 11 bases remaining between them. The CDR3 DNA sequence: TGTGCCAGCAGTGAAAGGGACTTACACACAGATACGCAGTATTTT. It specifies CASSERDLHTDTQYF.